A selection of T cell receptor beta chains follows, all from one sample in a study of response to subunit inactivated influenza vaccine. TCRdb re-derived calls from the RT-PCR reads in MiXCR, one entry per CDR3 protein. The sample includes roughly 190,000 distinct CDR3 sequences, about 12% of them seen just once. Separately, the same data were catalogued under a study of T cells expressing NK-cell markers.

Sequencing was performed on CD8+ T cells sorted from PBMCs, taken approximately 13 days after vaccination. The receptors stem from a man between 45 and 60 years old who received an inactivated influenza vaccine. CDR3s include the opening cysteine and the closing phenylalanine or tryptophan. The order of the fields is V gene, clone size, J gene, D gene, CDR3 protein, CDR3 DNA. D genes are given only for firm matches. Clone size, where shown, is once, few, many, or a class for clones that have expanded.

TRBV9	many	TRBJ2-2	TRBD1	CASSPGQGANTGELFF	TGTGCCAGCAGCCCCGGACAGGGGGCGAACACCGGGGAGCTGTTTTTT
TRBV28	few	TRBJ1-5	-	CASISQGKGQPQHF	TGTGCCAGCATCTCCCAGGGGAAAGGACAGCCCCAGCATTTT
TRBV7-9	few	TRBJ2-5	-	CASSALAPGFRGETQYF	TGTGCCAGCAGCGCCCTCGCGCCGGGCTTTAGGGGAGAGACCCAGTACTTC
TRBV28	-	TRBJ2-7	TRBD1	CASGTGVEQYF	TGTGCCAGCGGGACAGGGGTCGAGCAGTACTTC
TRBV6-2/TRBV6-3	-	TRBJ2-2	-	CASSYHPPSNTGELFF	TGTGCCAGCAGTTACCATCCACCCTCAAACACCGGGGAGCTGTTTTTT
TRBV12-3/TRBV12-4	-	TRBJ1-3	-	CASRPREAVGGNTIYF	TGTGCCAGCAGGCCGAGGGAGGCAGTCGGGGGAAACACCATATATTTT
TRBV12-3/TRBV12-4	few	TRBJ1-1	-	CASSLAGGKDTEAFF	TGTGCCAGCAGTTTAGCGGGGGGGAAGGACACTGAAGCTTTCTTT
TRBV29-1	many	TRBJ2-5	TRBD1	CSAETRDREETQYF	TGCAGCGCCGAAACCCGGGACAGGGAAGAGACCCAGTACTTC
TRBV7-9	-	TRBJ1-1	-	CASSSAAEAFF	TGTGCCAGCAGCTCTGCGGCTGAAGCTTTCTTT
TRBV7-6	-	TRBJ2-3	-	CASSLGGGSDTQYF	TGTGCCAGCAGCTTAGGGGGAGGCTCAGATACGCAGTATTTT
TRBV3-1	few	TRBJ2-3	-	CASSPEGRRTDTQYF	TGTGCCAGCAGCCCAGAGGGGCGACGTACAGATACGCAGTATTTT
TRBV25-1	many	TRBJ2-5	TRBD2	CASSALRLADQETQYF	TGTGCCAGCAGTGCCCTACGACTAGCGGACCAAGAGACCCAGTACTTC
TRBV7-9	many	TRBJ1-4	TRBD1	CASRESGTGEEKLFF	TGTGCCAGCAGGGAAAGCGGGACAGGGGAGGAAAAACTGTTTTTT
TRBV6-2/TRBV6-3	once	TRBJ2-1	-	CASSPDLNEQFF	TGTGCCAGCAGTCCGGATCTCAATGAGCAGTTCTTC
TRBV12-3/TRBV12-4	few	TRBJ2-7	TRBD1	CASSLYQGAREQYF	TGTGCCAGCAGTTTATACCAGGGGGCGCGGGAGCAGTACTTC
TRBV27	few	TRBJ2-3	-	CASRHPGTTDTQYF	TGTGCCAGCAGACATCCAGGGACCACAGATACGCAGTATTTT
TRBV20-1	-	TRBJ2-1	TRBD1	CSADGQAMGNEQFF	TGCAGTGCCGACGGACAGGCTATGGGCAATGAGCAGTTCTTC
TRBV12-3/TRBV12-4	few	TRBJ2-7	-	CASSPHQNYEQYF	TGTGCCAGCAGTCCACATCAAAACTACGAGCAGTACTTC
TRBV2	many	TRBJ1-2	TRBD1	CATMGSRDRGLHGYTF	TGTGCCACCATGGGATCCCGGGACAGGGGTTTGCATGGCTACACCTTC
TRBV4-3	-	TRBJ2-2	-	CATSQRVGELFF	TGCGCCACCTCCCAGAGGGTGGGGGAGCTGTTTTTT
TRBV7-2	few	TRBJ2-3	TRBD2	CASSANRWREGTDTQYF	TGTGCCAGCAGCGCCAACCGCTGGCGGGAGGGCACAGATACGCAGTATTTT
TRBV21-1	-	TRBJ2-7	-	CASKSTMGGENSYEQYF	TGTGCCAGCAAGAGCACTATGGGGGGCGAGAACTCCTACGAGCAGTACTTC
TRBV20-1	-	TRBJ2-1	TRBD2	CSVPGLAALGNEQFF	TGCAGTGTTCCTGGACTAGCGGCGCTTGGAAATGAGCAGTTCTTC
TRBV13	-	TRBJ2-2	-	CASSLADGRELFF	TGTGCCAGCAGCTTAGCGGATGGCCGGGAGCTGTTTTTT
TRBV10-3	few	TRBJ1-5	-	CAISESWGSNQPQHF	TGTGCCATCAGTGAGTCATGGGGTAGCAATCAGCCCCAGCATTTT
TRBV7-9	few	TRBJ2-1	-	CASSFNRDEQFF	TGTGCCAGCAGCTTTAACAGGGATGAGCAGTTCTTC
TRBV15	once	TRBJ2-7	-	CATSAVGGPGVEQYF	TGTGCCACCAGCGCGGTTGGTGGGCCCGGGGTCGAGCAGTACTTC
TRBV6-1	-	TRBJ2-7	TRBD2	CASKTLAGISYEQYF	TGTGCCAGCAAGACCTTAGCGGGAATATCCTACGAGCAGTACTTC
TRBV5-1	-	TRBJ1-1	-	CASSSGTVMNTEAFF	TGCGCCAGCAGCTCAGGGACGGTGATGAACACTGAAGCTTTCTTT
TRBV12-3/TRBV12-4	-	TRBJ2-3	-	CASSLFALTDTQYF	TGTGCCAGCAGTTTATTCGCCCTCACAGATACGCAGTATTTT
TRBV7-3	few	TRBJ2-1	-	CASSPNANEQFF	TGTGCCAGCAGCCCAAATGCTAATGAGCAGTTCTTC
TRBV12-3/TRBV12-4	-	TRBJ2-1	-	CASSLDPGGDNEQFF	TGTGCCAGCAGTTTAGATCCGGGTGGGGACAATGAGCAGTTCTTC
TRBV29-1	-	TRBJ1-1	-	CSVDDPAGEAFF	TGCAGCGTTGACGATCCTGCAGGTGAAGCTTTCTTT
TRBV15	many	TRBJ2-7	TRBD2	CATSRGLADSYEQYF	TGTGCCACCAGCAGAGGACTAGCGGACTCCTACGAGCAGTACTTC
TRBV10-3	many	TRBJ2-3	-	CAISESTGRNTDTQYF	TGTGCCATCAGTGAGTCGACGGGGAGAAACACAGATACGCAGTATTTT
TRBV20-1	few	TRBJ2-7	TRBD2	CSAREIRGDYEQYF	TGCAGTGCTAGAGAGATACGGGGGGATTACGAGCAGTACTTC
TRBV6-1	-	TRBJ2-2	-	CASSEEVGLPGELFF	TGTGCCAGCAGTGAAGAAGTGGGGTTACCCGGGGAGCTGTTTTTT
TRBV28	-	TRBJ2-7	TRBD1	CASSLSVGRTGAYEQYF	TGTGCCAGCAGTTTATCGGTCGGAAGGACAGGGGCCTACGAGCAGTACTTC
TRBV7-9	-	TRBJ2-2	-	CASTQGGHNTGELFF	TGTGCCAGCACCCAGGGCGGACATAACACCGGGGAGCTGTTTTTT
TRBV25-1	few	TRBJ2-3	TRBD2	CASSDPGLVTDTQYF	TGTGCCAGCAGTGACCCGGGACTAGTTACAGATACGCAGTATTTT
TRBV9	few	TRBJ1-3	-	CASSQDSFRNTIYF	TGTGCCAGCAGCCAAGACAGCTTCCGAAACACCATATATTTT